These 10 T cell receptor beta chains share one sample of origin, sequenced in a study of vaccination and CD4 T cells after COVID-19. No cognate antigen is known for these TCRs. With the Oncomine TCR Beta short-read assay, DNA from cultured CD4+ T cells was sequenced. TCRdb passed the PCR reads through MiXCR, listing each CDR3 protein once. The sample holds more than 6,000 distinct CDR3 sequences, less than 25% seen once. Documented treatment: 10-day PBMC culture with coronavirus spike peptide pools or control peptides (ViraFEST assay). The sample was CD4+ T cells from blood, cultured in vitro, taken after SARS-CoV-2 vaccination. The receptors come from a human donor who had recovered from COVID-19.

Sample share makes this clonotype medium-sized. J is TRBJ1-2 and V is TRBV20-1; no clear D. Germline assignment: CDR1 DFQATT and CDR2 SNEGSKA (reference sequence). This CDR3 region has 12 residues. Trimming cost V 3 bases and J 5 bases, with 10 bases left between them. The CDR3 sequence: CSARIGDYGYTF. CDR3 bases: TGCAGTGCTAGGATCGGCGATTATGGCTACACCTTC.

This clonotype was counted between two and nine times. V usage is TRBV24-1 and J usage is TRBJ2-1; a possible D gene is TRBD2 (7 bases). The CDR3 loop spans 16 amino acids. V lost 3 bases, J lost 5 bases, and 16 bases lay in between. The germline V gene has CDR1 KGHDR and CDR2 SFDVKD. CDR3 loop: CATSDVRGASHNEQFF. The CDR3 coding sequence is TGTGCCACCAGTGATGTTCGGGGGGCGTCCCACAATGAGCAGTTCTTC.

The chain links TRBV29-1 to TRBJ2-5; D perhaps matches TRBD1 (6 bases). CDR3 length: 14 amino acids. Trimming shortened V by 5 bases and J by 2 bases, and 15 bases separated the two germline ends. The germline gives CDR1 SQVTM, CDR2 ANQGSEA. The CDR3 region is CSVIPGHPQETQYF. The CDR3 nucleotides are TGCAGCGTTATTCCGGGACATCCACAAGAGACCCAGTACTTC.

The V gene is TRBV29-1, the J gene TRBJ2-7, with 7 nucleotides matching TRBD2. Germline assignment: CDR1 SQVTM and CDR2 ANQGSEA. The CDR3 runs to 13 residues. The J segment lost 2 bases and the V segment lost 4 bases, leaving 5 bases of the junction unmatched. The CDR3 DNA follows: TGCAGCGTTGGGCGGGGGTCTGCCTACGAGCAGTACTTC. This gives the protein CSVGRGSAYEQYF.

This clonotype is medium-sized within its sample. J is TRBJ2-1 and V is TRBV20-1; D is unclear. The CDR3 is made up of 10 amino acids. Germline CDR1 DFQATT, CDR2 SNEGSKA (reference sequence). CDR3 sequence (DNA): TGCAGCCCGCTCCAATATGAGCAGTTCTTC. Amino acid sequence: CSPLQYEQFF.

This clonotype was detected a few times. The V and J genes are TRBV19 and TRBJ2-5; TRBD1 agrees at 7 bases. With 3 bases clipped from V and 5 bases from J, the junction kept 9 bases outside the gene matches. This CDR3 is built from 15 residues. In germline, CDR1 is LNHDA, CDR2 SQIVND (reference sequence). The CDR3 sequence: CASSMVKGASETQYF. The CDR3 bases are TGTGCCAGTAGTATGGTGAAGGGGGCATCGGAGACCCAGTACTTC.

The genes are TRBV5-6 and TRBJ2-2; no clear D. CDR1 and CDR2 from the germline V gene are SGHDT and YYEEEE. Trimming left V 4 bases short and J 7 bases short, with 14 bases between. This CDR3 spans 14 amino acids. This chain's CDR3 is CASSRSTLIGELFF. The CDR3, as DNA: TGTGCCAGCAGCCGATCCACCCTCATCGGGGAGCTGTTTTTT.

This clonotype was seen more than once but under ten times. The chain combines TRBV20-1 with TRBJ2-3; a possible D gene is TRBD2 (5 bases). Germline V gene sequence: CDR1 DFQATT, CDR2 SNEGSKA (reference sequence). V was cut by 4 bases and J by 4 bases, with 12 bases left in between. This CDR3 is 13 amino acids long. The CDR3 spells CSATTMSADTQYF. The CDR3 region has the DNA TGCAGTGCTACGACTATGTCCGCAGATACGCAGTATTTT.

This chain links TRBV7-9 with TRBJ1-1, with D tentatively TRBD1 (6 bases). Between the trimmed V and J ends, which lost 4 bases and 3 bases, there was a span of 12 bases. The length of the CDR3 is 14 residues. Germline CDR1 is SEHNR and CDR2 is FQNEAQ (reference sequence). CDR3: CASSSGVRDTEAFF. Written as DNA, the CDR3 is TGTGCCAGCAGCTCAGGGGTTAGGGACACTGAAGCTTTCTTT.

There are many counts of this clonotype. V gene TRBV20-1 combines with J gene TRBJ1-5; maybe TRBD1 (6 bases). V was trimmed by 0 bases and J by 5 bases, leaving 17 bases between them. The CDR3 consists of 16 residues. Germline CDR1 and CDR2: DFQATT and SNEGSKA (reference sequence). CDR3 region: CSARDLTGRVHQPQHF. The DNA for the CDR3 is TGCAGTGCTAGAGATTTAACAGGGAGGGTTCATCAGCCCCAGCATTTT.